This entry describes one TCR beta chain. Its antigen is currently not known. No much larger clone is present one base from it, and per-base qualities are unavailable. The library was built by means of the immunoSEQ multiplex PCR assay. This immuneACCESS table, as held by TCRdb, lists in-frame sequences with V and J called but not all clones. Of the missing ones, under half trace to an unresolved V gene in checked studies; the others have no known cause. The sample table holds hundreds of thousands of clones, of which over 75% were seen once. The ten largest clones take up 0.009% to 0.0095% of the sample. From its cysteine to its phenylalanine, the CDR3 spans 17 amino acids. Solely the CDR3 DNA is kept, with 51 bases framed from the first base. The germline V gene encodes CDR1 MNHNS and CDR2 SASEGT. Trimming removed 4 bases from V and 1 base from J; the gene matches leave 9 bases unexplained. The sample comes from a study of shared T cell receptors in the human thymus (dated by TCRdb to the early 2020s). The study in broad terms: The study examined how self-reactive, shared T-cell receptor alpha chains are generated in the human thymus.

Another study also made use of these data, one on human thymus T cells. As that second study puts it: Immunologically healthy infants undergoing open corrective cardiac surgery for congenital heart defects in Finland were used as donors. Thymus tissue was obtained as surgical resects removed during corrective cardiac surgery. Usage of V and J gene segments appeared to be biased in both the thymic and the peripheral blood repertoires. Highly overlapping thymic TCR repertoires among unrelated individuals were reported in the related research. TCR alpha and beta repertoires from about 8 infant thymus samples and a few related peripheral blood samples were characterized in the study. The cohort included more than five male and two female infants, with donor ages spanning 7 to 244 days. Thymocytes were freed from the tissue by mechanical means and kept at -70 degrees C as pellets of roughly 9-34 million cells. Genomic DNA was extracted from frozen cell pellets with a QIAsymphony instrument. The immunoSEQ multiplex PCR assay was used to amplify the TCRB and TCRAD loci from a standardized quantity of quality-controlled genomic DNA. Amplicons spanned the V(D)J region at a length sufficient to cover the CDR3 and identify V and J genes. Through the commercial immunoSEQ service, the amplicons were sequenced on an Illumina platform. Primer bias and sequencing errors were corrected as previously described, and TCRAD and TCRB definitions were based on the IMGT database. The repertoires were analysed using immunoSEQ Analyzer 3.0 and VDJTools for basic statistics, V/J segment usage, diversity estimates, rarefaction and pairwise overlap. Chao1, ChaoE, Efron-Thisted, Shannon and inverse Simpson indices were used to estimate diversity, which was also estimated on datasets down-sampled to the smallest sample. Repertoire overlap was determined by strict matching of CDR3 nucleotide sequence, V gene and J gene, and Jaccard-based multidimensional scaling clustering was applied. On average, roughly 740,000 unique TCRB clonotypes were obtained from thymus samples, compared with roughly 84,000 from blood samples.

The sequence derives from a boy under three years old with a congenital heart defect. Donor details come from another sample of the same person, matched by shared clones. Material for sequencing was thymocytes. The chain joins TRBV6-1 to TRBJ2-5, and 10 bases in between align with TRBD2. The nucleotide sequence is TGTGCCAGCAGTGGGGGCGCTAGCGGGAGAGGCCAAGAGACCCAGTACTTC. This is translated as CASSGGASGRGQETQYF.